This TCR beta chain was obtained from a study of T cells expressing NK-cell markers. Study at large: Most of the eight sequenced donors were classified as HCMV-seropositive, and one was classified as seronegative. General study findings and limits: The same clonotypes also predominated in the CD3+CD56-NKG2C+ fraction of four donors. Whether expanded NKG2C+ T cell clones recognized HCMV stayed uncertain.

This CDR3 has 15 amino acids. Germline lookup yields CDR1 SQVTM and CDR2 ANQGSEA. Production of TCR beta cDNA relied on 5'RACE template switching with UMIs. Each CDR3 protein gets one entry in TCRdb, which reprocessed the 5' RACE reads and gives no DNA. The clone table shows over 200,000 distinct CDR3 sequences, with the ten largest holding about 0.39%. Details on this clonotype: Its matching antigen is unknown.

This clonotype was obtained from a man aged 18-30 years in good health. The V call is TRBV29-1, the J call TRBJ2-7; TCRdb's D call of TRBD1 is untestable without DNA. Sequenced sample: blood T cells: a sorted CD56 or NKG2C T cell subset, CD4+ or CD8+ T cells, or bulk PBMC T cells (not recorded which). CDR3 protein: CSVTWGALPLYEQYF.